This T cell receptor beta chain was identified during a study of metastatic and nonmetastatic thyroid tumors. Whole-study context: Thyroid patients, malignant and benign, had repertoires compared across blood and tumor or nodule tissue. Points from the study as a whole: TCR beta diversity was reportedly significantly higher in malignant thyroid tumors than benign nodules, in blood and tumor.

The V gene end was trimmed by 1 base and the J gene end by 4 bases; junction bases not matched to a gene: 5. The CDR3 extends over 16 amino acids. This clone is termed medium-sized. Its target is not known. Each patient went into thyroid surgery without having received any treatment. TCRdb re-processed the PCR reads through MiXCR. The table includes about 28,000 clones, 20% to 25% detected once. Sequences were obtained from blood. The chain uses TRBV12-3 or TRBV12-4 and TRBJ2-1; 9 nucleotides align to TRBD1. The receptor comes from a female donor with papillary thyroid cancer or a benign thyroid nodule (not recorded which). Some clones in this sample may be carry-over from other donors' samples. CDR3: CASSLESGTGYNEQFF. The CDR3 nucleotides are TGTGCCAGCAGTTTAGAGTCTGGGACAGGGTACAATGAGCAGTTCTTC.